The 9 T cell receptor beta chains below were found in one sample sequenced in a study of control samples from healthy donors and cancer patients. Measured with immunoSEQ multiplex PCR; TCRdb has only the in-frame clones, and not every one. The profile shows tens of thousands of clones, 94% of them singletons. The specimen sequenced was blood. The receptors shown here come from a man younger than 40 in good health.

This chain joins TRBV29-1 and TRBJ2-3; 13 positions match TRBD2. Germline-derived CDR1 and CDR2 are SQVTM and ANQGSEA. The V gene end was trimmed by 7 bases and the J gene end by 4 bases; junction bases not matched to a gene: 17. The CDR3 is 18 amino acids. CDR3 region: CSAVGQGTSGMKADTQYF. The CDR3 DNA follows: TGCAGCGCCGTGGGGCAGGGGACTAGCGGGATGAAGGCAGATACGCAGTATTTT.

This clone was observed a few times. The rearrangement joins TRBV15 to TRBJ1-5, with a weak D call TRBD1 (5 bases). The CDR3 is 16 residues long. Germline CDR1 and CDR2: LNHNV and YYDKDF (reference sequence). V dropped 3 bases and J dropped 10 bases, with 22 bases sitting between them. The chain's CDR3 is CATSRGSPGGNGPQHF. In DNA form, the CDR3 reads TGTGCCACCAGCAGGGGATCTCCCGGGGGAAATGGACCCCAGCATTTT.

Comments on this clone: At one of its ends the junction is not consistent with the germline gene, which may arise from a read error. The genes are TRBV7-6 and TRBJ1-5; D possibly corresponds to TRBD1 (5 bases). The CDR3 sequence is 15 residues long. Per the germline V gene, CDR1 is SGHVS and CDR2 is FNYEAQ. The CDR3 sequence is CASSLEGEINQPRHF. CDR3 in DNA: TGTGCCAGCAGCTTAGAAGGGGAGATCAATCAGCCCCGGCATTTT.

V is TRBV13 and J is TRBJ2-5; D uncertain. Germline CDR1 and CDR2: PRHDT and FYEKMQ (reference sequence). Deletions cut 1 base from V and 5 bases from J, with 14 bases between. This CDR3 contains 15 residues. This CDR3 is CASSLATRSSETQYF. For the CDR3, the DNA is TGTGCCAGCAGCTTAGCTACCAGGAGCTCGGAGACCCAGTACTTC. The whole variable domain, filled in from reference TRBV13 and TRBJ2-5, reads AAGVIQSPRHLIKEKRETATLKCYPIPRHDTVYWYQQGPGQDPQFLISFYEKMQSDKGSIPDRFSAQQFSDYHSELNMSSLELGDSALYFCASSLATRSSETQYFGPGTRLLVL.

This clone appeared a single time. The V and J genes are TRBV28 and TRBJ1-5; D possibly corresponds to TRBD1 (5 bases). The germline CDR1 and CDR2 sequences are MDHEN and SYDVKM. The CDR3 is 16 amino acids. Trimming left V 6 bases short and J 1 base short, with 16 bases between. The CDR3: CASRGPDPGSNQPQHF. The DNA for the CDR3 is TGTGCCAGCAGGGGGCCCGACCCGGGGAGCAATCAGCCCCAGCATTTT. Variable domain in full (rest from reference TRBV28 and TRBJ1-5): DVKVTQSSRYLVKRTGEKVFLECVQDMDHENMFWYRQDPGLGLRLIYFSYDVKMKEKGDIPEGYSVSREKKERFSLILESASTNQTSMYLCASRGPDPGSNQPQHFGDGTRLSIL.

The V and J genes are TRBV29-1 and TRBJ1-2; D remains ambiguous. The CDR3 sequence is 12 residues long. Trimming shortened V by 3 bases and J by 8 bases, and 13 bases separated the two germline ends. CDR1 SQVTM and CDR2 ANQGSEA come from the germline V gene. The CDR3 spells CSVETLDGGYTF. CDR3 sequence (DNA): TGCAGCGTTGAGACTTTAGACGGCGGCTACACCTTC.

The chain carries TRBV7-2 and TRBJ1-6; 11 positions agree with TRBD1. V shed 1 base, J shed 8 bases, and the junction held 1 base outside the gene matches. Germline CDR1 is SGHTA and CDR2 is FQGNSA. CDR3 size: 15 residues. DNA for the CDR3: TGTGCCAGCAGCTTAGGGACAGGGGGCGATTCACCCCTCCACTTT. Its protein product is CASSLGTGGDSPLHF.

CDR3 residues: CASSLLRADNYGYTF. The DNA of the CDR3 is TGTGCCAGCAGCCTCCTCCGGGCAGACAACTATGGCTACACCTTC. The chain recombines TRBV7-9 with TRBJ1-2; D not resolved. V was trimmed by 5 bases and J by 2 bases, leaving 15 bases between them. The germline gives CDR1 SEHNR, CDR2 FQNEAQ (reference sequence). The CDR3 is made up of 15 amino acids.

V gene TRBV19 combines with J gene TRBJ2-5; D perhaps matches TRBD1 (6 bases). V was cut by 1 base and J by 2 bases, with 11 bases left in between. The CDR3 contains 15 residues. The germline CDR1 and CDR2 sequences are LNHDA and SQIVND (reference sequence). This CDR3 is CASSIVRGSQETQYF. In DNA form, the CDR3 reads TGTGCCAGTAGTATAGTCAGGGGTTCTCAAGAGACCCAGTACTTC.